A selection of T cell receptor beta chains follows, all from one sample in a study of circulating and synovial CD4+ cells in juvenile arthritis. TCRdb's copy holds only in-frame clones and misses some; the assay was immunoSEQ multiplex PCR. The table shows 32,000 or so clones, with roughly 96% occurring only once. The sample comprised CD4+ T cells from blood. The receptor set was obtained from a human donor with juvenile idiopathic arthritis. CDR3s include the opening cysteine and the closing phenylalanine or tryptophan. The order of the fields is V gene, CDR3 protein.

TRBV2	CASSAGGRGGNQPQHF
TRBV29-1	CSVATGLDEQYF
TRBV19	CASSIPRGFTEAFF
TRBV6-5	CASSSGQPNTEAFF
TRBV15	CATSRGAVVGSHNSPLHF
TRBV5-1	CASSLQGETNYGYTF
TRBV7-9	CASSLSLTAEQFF
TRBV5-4	CASSYGTSGSTDTQYF
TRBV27	CASIRLPPPTGGSYEQYF
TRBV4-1	CASSQEVGTGGFF
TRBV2	CASSEDSGSSYNEQFF
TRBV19	CASSIGGGNAEAFF
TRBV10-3	CAISESPSGVTYEQYF
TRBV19	CASRPGRVGDTGELFF
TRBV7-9	CASSLSTVSTEAFF
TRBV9	CASSVEGLAGGLTQYF
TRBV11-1	CASSTRTSGGTQETQYF
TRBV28	CASSFLRYNEQFF
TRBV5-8	CASRPTRSNEQFF
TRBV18	CASTVQGASGNTIYF
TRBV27	CASSPTSGRAGEQFF
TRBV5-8	CASSLGQAKNIQYF
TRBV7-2	CASSFGQGDTQYF
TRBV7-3	CASSPTGDADTQYF
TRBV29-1	CSARGNEQFF
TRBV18	CASSVQGRGELFF
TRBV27	CASRLGTGVDYEQYF
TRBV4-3	CASSQDPLAGVNEQFF
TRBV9	CASSVEGLAVETQYF
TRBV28	CASSPTSSSYNEQFF
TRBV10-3	CATGTLAGGPYEQYF
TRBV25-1	CASSQGGDRGRRRQFF
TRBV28	CASSFQGANEKLFF
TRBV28	CASSLRGSRTEAFF
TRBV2	CAQSGGSTDTQYF
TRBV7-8	CASSVQENTEAFF
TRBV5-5	CASSLELFGDRMNQPQHF
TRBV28	CASSFAQAYEQYF
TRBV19	CASSDLHSNGANVLTF
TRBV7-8	CASSLGQMETQYF
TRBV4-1	CASSQGRRGRETQYF
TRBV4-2	CASSQEASGTLAGYF
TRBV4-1	CASSQVLSVEAFF
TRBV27	CASSSGQYYGYTF
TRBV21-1	CASSKVTSSNQPQHF
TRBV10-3	CASQGWTTDTQYF